This T cell receptor (beta chain) was observed in a study of sequential checkpoint blockade in melanoma. Looking at the study overall: Randomization was 1:1 between first-line nivolumab→ipilimumab and ipilimumab→nivolumab.

Treatment here: randomized to nivolumab then ipilimumab (arm A) or the reverse (arm B). Patients had received no earlier DNA-damaging chemotherapy. PBMC sorting kept live CD3+CD8+ cells without CD19 or CD56. Clones were sequenced by immunoSEQ multiplex PCR, and TCRdb holds only the in-frame ones, with some missing. The sample has roughly 30,000 clones, around 82% seen once; the top ten hold roughly 18%. V was shortened by 2 bases and J by 2 bases, with 10 bases between the two germline ends. The germline V gene has CDR1 SGDLS and CDR2 YYNGEE. This CDR3 contains 15 residues. V gene TRBV9 combines with J gene TRBJ2-2, with D tentatively TRBD1 (6 bases). The sequenced sample was CD8+ T cells sorted from blood (inferred from file names), obtained from a patient given nivolumab and ipilimumab in sequence. This receptor was taken from a human donor with melanoma. CDR3 in DNA: TGTGCCAGCAGCGTGACGACAGGAAACACCGGGGAGCTGTTTTTT. Protein sequence: CASSVTTGNTGELFF.